This entry lists 27 T cell receptor beta chains sequenced from one sample in a study of shared clonotypes between healthy human individuals. TCRdb's table, derived via immunoSEQ multiplex PCR, lists solely in-frame clones and lacks some. Of over 2 million clones listed, approximately 95% were seen once; the top ten hold more than 0.1%. Sequencing input: naive CD4+ T cells sorted from blood. Subset of the sample: CD45RA+ positively selected. These TCRs come from a young man in good health.

V is TRBV9 and J is TRBJ2-3, with 13 bases that match TRBD2. V shed 0 bases and J 0 bases; nucleotides not matched to a gene: 4. The CDR3 is 18 amino acids. Germline V CDR1 and CDR2: SGDLS, YYNGEE. In nucleotides, the CDR3 is TGTGCCAGCAGCGTAGGACTAGCGGGGGGCCATAGCACAGATACGCAGTATTTT. It yields the protein CASSVGLAGGHSTDTQYF.

V usage is TRBV6-5 and J usage is TRBJ1-5; D gene unclear. Germline V gene sequence: CDR1 MNHEY, CDR2 SVGAGI. The V and J ends lost 6 bases and 6 bases respectively, with 12 bases between them. The CDR3 extends over 13 amino acids. This chain's CDR3 is CASSNIRGQPQHF. Written as DNA, the CDR3 is TGTGCCAGCAGCAATATCCGGGGTCAGCCCCAGCATTTT.

On this clone: The sample has other DNA sequences that encode this CDR3 too. V is TRBV5-1 and J is TRBJ2-7; D may match TRBD1 or TRBD2 (6 bases each). Deletions cut 5 bases from V and 2 bases from J, with 8 bases between. CDR1 is SGHRS and CDR2 is YFSETQ in the germline V gene. CDR3 length equals 12 residues. CDR3 bases: TGCGCCAGCAGGGAGGGGGCCTACGAGCAGTACTTC. Protein product: CASREGAYEQYF.

V usage is TRBV5-1 and J usage is TRBJ1-2, with unresolved D. From germline, CDR1 is SGHRS and CDR2 YFSETQ. The V gene lost 5 bases and the J gene lost 4 bases, with 18 bases spanning the gap. There are 15 residues in the CDR3. DNA of the CDR3: TGCGCCAGCAGAAGACCGGGCGAAGGGAGCTATGGCTACACCTTC. Its protein is CASRRPGEGSYGYTF.

V usage is TRBV4-3 and J usage is TRBJ2-1; 10 bases map to TRBD2. With 0 bases clipped from V and 9 bases from J, the junction kept 5 bases outside the gene matches. CDR3 length equals 15 residues. Per the germline V gene, CDR1 is LGHNA and CDR2 is YSLEER. The chain's CDR3 is CASSQDTSGIFEQFF. Written as DNA, the CDR3 is TGCGCCAGCAGCCAAGATACTAGCGGGATTTTTGAGCAGTTCTTC.

The chain joins TRBV6-1 to TRBJ1-5; weak D call: TRBD1 (5 bases). V lost 5 bases and J lost 5, with 10 bases in between. This CDR3 spans 13 amino acids. The germline CDR1 and CDR2 sequences are MNHNS and SASEGT. The CDR3 is CASSSTAYQPQHF. DNA for the CDR3: TGTGCCAGCAGTTCGACAGCTTATCAGCCCCAGCATTTT.

This clone appeared a single time. The V call is TRBV10-1, the J call TRBJ2-3; no clear D gene. The CDR3 extends over 10 amino acids. Trimming left V 8 bases short and J 4 bases short, with 4 bases between. CDR1 is WNHNN and CDR2 is SYGVQD in the germline V gene (reference sequence). CDR3 loop: CASVSDTQYF. CDR3 in DNA: TGCGCCAGCGTGTCAGATACGCAGTATTTT.

V and J are TRBV5-1 and TRBJ1-4, with D hard to call. The CDR3 is made up of 16 amino acids. V lost 4 bases, J lost 3 bases, and 16 bases lay in between. The germline gives CDR1 SGHRS, CDR2 YFSETQ. DNA for the CDR3: TGCGCCAGCAGCGGAATTAGTCGAGCGGCTAATGAAAAACTGTTTTTT. Amino acids: CASSGISRAANEKLFF. Filled out from reference TRBV5-1 and TRBJ1-4, the complete variable domain reads KAGVTQTPRYLIKTRGQQVTLSCSPISGHRSVSWYQQTPGQGLQFLFEYFSETQRNKGNFPGRFSGRQFSNSRSEMNVSTLELGDSALYLCASSGISRAANEKLFFGSGTQLSVL.

The V call is TRBV4-1, the J call TRBJ1-2; D remains ambiguous. Trimming took off 1 base at V and 5 bases at J, with 14 bases between the two ends. This CDR3 is built from 15 residues. In germline, CDR1 is MGHRA, CDR2 YSYEKL. The CDR3 spells CASSQVSISPYGYTF. The CDR3 region has the DNA TGCGCCAGCAGCCAAGTGAGTATATCGCCGTATGGCTACACCTTC.

This clone was recorded once. Other nucleotide sequences in the sample specify the same CDR3. This chain links TRBV28 with TRBJ1-2; unclear D gene. V shed 5 bases and J shed 0 bases, with 10 bases lying between them. Germline values: CDR1 MDHEN, CDR2 SYDVKM. This CDR3 comprises 14 residues. CDR3: CASSTATANYGYTF. The CDR3 nucleotides read TGTGCCAGCAGTACAGCAACAGCTAACTATGGCTACACCTTC.

The chain has TRBV18 and TRBJ2-7; no definite D call. The CDR3 covers 13 residues. Trimming left V 2 bases short and J 6 bases short, with 11 bases between. Germline-derived CDR1 and CDR2 are KGHSH and LQKENI. The CDR3 sequence is CASSPGFLGEQYF. The CDR3 DNA is TGTGCCAGCTCACCAGGGTTCCTTGGCGAGCAGTACTTC.

With regard to this clone: Additional DNA sequences in this sample encode the identical CDR3. V and J are TRBV29-1 and TRBJ2-3; possibly TRBD1 or TRBD2 for D (6 bases each). The CDR3 runs to 14 residues. CDR1 and CDR2 (germline): SQVTM, ANQGSEA. Trimming took 6 bases from V and 0 from J, leaving 13 bases between them. The CDR3 is CSVSTGTSTDTQYF. As DNA, the CDR3 is TGCAGCGTCTCAACAGGGACTAGCACAGATACGCAGTATTTT.

The rearrangement links TRBV5-1 to TRBJ2-5, with 13 nucleotides matching TRBD2. The CDR3 sequence is 19 residues long. Per germline, CDR1 SGHRS and CDR2 YFSETQ. Unmatched junction bases numbered 16, after V lost 2 bases and J lost 6 bases. This CDR3 is CASSLARMTSGGPIKTQYF. The CDR3 DNA reads as TGCGCCAGCAGCTTAGCCAGAATGACTAGCGGGGGGCCAATCAAGACCCAGTACTTC.

The chain employs TRBV7-2 and TRBJ1-6; D is perhaps TRBD1 (6 bases). CDR3 length: 15 residues. The V and J ends lost 4 bases and 2 bases respectively, with 9 bases between them. Germline values: CDR1 SGHTA, CDR2 FQGNSA. CDR3 nucleotides: TGTGCCAGCAGCTCAACAGGGACCTATAATTCACCCCTCCACTTT. It is translated as CASSSTGTYNSPLHF.

The chain employs TRBV27 and TRBJ2-7; the D call may be TRBD1 or TRBD2 (5 bases each). Germline lookup yields CDR1 MNHEY and CDR2 SMNVEV (reference sequence). The CDR3 runs to 15 residues. Between the trimmed V and J ends, which lost 6 bases and 0 bases, there was a span of 15 bases. CDR3 sequence: CASRISGPSSYEQYF. CDR3 nucleotides: TGTGCCAGCAGGATTTCGGGGCCAAGCTCCTACGAGCAGTACTTC.

This clone occurred once. The chain employs TRBV10-3 and TRBJ1-6; TRBD1 matches at 9 bases. V shed 3 bases, J shed 7 bases, and the junction held 4 bases outside the gene matches. The germline V gene has CDR1 ENHRY and CDR2 SYGVKD. CDR3 length equals 15 residues. CDR3 bases: TGTGCCATCAGTGAACAGGGGGCAAGGAATTCACCCCTCCACTTT. Translation: CAISEQGARNSPLHF.

V gene TRBV6-5 combines with J gene TRBJ1-4, with unresolved D. The CDR3 consists of 14 residues. Germline CDR1 reads MNHEY; CDR2 reads SVGAGI. Trimming took off 4 bases at V and 14 bases at J, with 20 bases between the two ends. The CDR3 sequence: CASSSEPRAAELFF. CDR3 nucleotides: TGTGCCAGCAGTTCCGAACCCCGAGCAGCCGAGCTGTTTTTT.

This clone was recorded once. The chain is built from TRBV4-1 and TRBJ2-3, with 8 bases lining up with TRBD2. The CDR3 consists of 16 residues. The ends lost 5 bases at V and 4 bases at J; junction bases unmatched: 11. CDR1 is MGHRA and CDR2 is YSYEKL in the germline V gene. In DNA form, the CDR3 reads TGCGCCAGCAGCGTCCGGGGGGGCCCCTCGGCAGATACGCAGTATTTT. The encoded protein is CASSVRGGPSADTQYF.

The rearrangement uses TRBV7-9 and TRBJ2-3; the D is unclear. CDR3 length: 13 residues. Trimming pared 8 bases from V and 0 bases from J, leaving 9 bases between. From germline, CDR1 is SEHNR and CDR2 FQNEAQ (reference sequence). CDR3 sequence (DNA): TGTGCCAGCTTGCCTCCTAGCACAGATACGCAGTATTTT. It codes for CASLPPSTDTQYF.

This chain uses TRBV5-1 with TRBJ2-1, with TRBD2 identical over 12 bases. The J segment lost 8 bases and the V segment lost 3 bases, leaving 3 bases of the junction unmatched. Per the germline V gene, CDR1 is SGHRS and CDR2 is YFSETQ. The CDR3 loop spans 14 amino acids. The CDR3 DNA sequence: TGCGCCAGCAGCTCGACTAGCGGGGGCTATGAGCAGTTCTTC. Translated, it gives CASSSTSGGYEQFF. Looking up the rest from reference TRBV5-1 and TRBJ2-1 gives the full variable domain: KAGVTQTPRYLIKTRGQQVTLSCSPISGHRSVSWYQQTPGQGLQFLFEYFSETQRNKGNFPGRFSGRQFSNSRSEMNVSTLELGDSALYLCASSSTSGGYEQFFGPGTRLTVL.

The chain has TRBV4-1 and TRBJ2-7; the D gene is possibly TRBD1 (5 bases). Germline lookup yields CDR1 MGHRA and CDR2 YSYEKL. The germline V and J ends were trimmed by 2 bases and 7 bases, with 18 bases remaining between them. The CDR3 sequence is 15 residues long. CDR3 amino acids: CASSQPLIQGGEQYF. The CDR3 DNA is TGCGCCAGCAGCCAACCACTTATTCAGGGTGGAGAGCAGTACTTC.

Regarding this clone: Other nucleotide sequences from this sample produce the same CDR3. V is TRBV5-1 and J is TRBJ2-3; 11 nucleotides align to TRBD2. The length of the CDR3 is 16 residues. V gave up 4 bases and J gave up 0 bases; unmatched junction bases: 4. The germline CDR1 and CDR2 sequences are SGHRS and YFSETQ. The CDR3 DNA sequence: TGCGCCAGCAGCCTACGACTAGCGGGGAGCACAGATACGCAGTATTTT. Protein: CASSLRLAGSTDTQYF.

The CDR3 sequence: CASSQEEDFILYSNQPQHF. The DNA for the CDR3 is TGCGCCAGCAGCCAAGAGGAAGATTTCATCCTATATAGCAATCAGCCCCAGCATTTT. V and J are TRBV4-1 and TRBJ1-5; D unclear. The CDR3 length is 19 residues. V was cut by 0 bases and J by 0 bases, with 18 bases left in between. CDR1 and CDR2 (germline): MGHRA, YSYEKL.

The chain links TRBV6-1 to TRBJ2-7, with no clear D. The V end was cut by 2 bases, the J end by 4 bases, with 15 bases between. Germline values: CDR1 MNHNS, CDR2 SASEGT. The CDR3 sequence is 15 residues long. The CDR3, as DNA: TGTGCCAGCAGTGAATACTCTCACACGACGTACGAGCAGTACTTC. This encodes CASSEYSHTTYEQYF.

The chain has TRBV28 and TRBJ1-5, with D possibly matching TRBD1 (6 bases). CDR3 length equals 15 residues. Germline CDR1 is MDHEN and CDR2 is SYDVKM. Trimming removed 6 bases from V and 2 bases from J, with 14 bases in between. The DNA of the CDR3 is TGTGCCAGCAGCTACAGGGTTCTGGGCAATCAGCCCCAGCATTTT. Protein sequence: CASSYRVLGNQPQHF.

This clone was seen just once. The chain carries TRBV7-2 and TRBJ1-4, with D possibly TRBD1 on 5 matching bases. Per germline, CDR1 SGHTA and CDR2 FQGNSA. Trimming shortened V by 1 base and J by 8 bases, and 11 bases separated the two germline ends. The CDR3 covers 14 residues. DNA for the CDR3: TGTGCCAGCAGCTTAGTGGGAGGGGTGGAAAAACTGTTTTTT. Translation gives CASSLVGGVEKLFF. Full variable domain (remainder filled in from reference TRBV7-2 and TRBJ1-4): GAGVSQSPSNKVTEKGKDVELRCDPISGHTALYWYRQSLGQGLEFLIYFQGNSAPDKSGLPSDRFSAERTGGSVSTLTIQRTQQEDSAVYLCASSLVGGVEKLFFGSGTQLSVL.

The CDR3 coding sequence is TGTGCCAGCAGCTTGAAGTTGGTAAAAGGGGACATCTACGAGCAGTACTTC. Translating it yields CASSLKLVKGDIYEQYF. J is TRBJ2-7 and V is TRBV7-2; possibly TRBD1 for D (6 bases). There are 17 residues in the CDR3. Trimming stripped 3 bases from V and 3 bases from J, with 21 bases between. Germline V gene data show CDR1 as SGHTA and CDR2 as FQGNSA.